What follows describes a single T cell receptor beta chain. Its cognate antigen is unknown. The assay was immunoSEQ multiplex PCR, and TCRdb's table has in-frame clones only and misses some. Of some 170,000 clones in the sample, around 87% were seen once. The source of the sample is a study of T cell responses to AZD1222 COVID-19 vaccine. This CDR3 is 11 amino acids long. V shed 4 bases and J shed 6 bases, with 4 bases lying between them. Germline CDR1 reads SNHLY; CDR2 reads FYNNEI. Second doses at about 4 or about 12 weeks were pooled. Study-wide results and caveats: Seropositivity was recorded at baseline in only 6 or 7 AZD1222 recipients. Donors were mostly white British, more females; clonal diversity possibly underestimated.

The source material was peripheral blood, sampled 28 days after the second AZD1222 dose. This clonotype originated in an adult who received the AZD1222 COVID-19 vaccine. The gene calls are TRBV2 and TRBJ1-5; no definite D call. CDR3 sequence reads: CASSVSQPQHF. DNA of the CDR3: TGTGCCAGCAGTGTGAGTCAGCCCCAGCATTTT.